A selection of T cell receptor beta chains follows, all from one sample in a study of CD4 T cells in relation to SARS-CoV-2 and coronaviruses. For these TCRs, the target antigens are not known. Here immunoSEQ multiplex PCR was the method, and the copy in TCRdb shows in-frame clones only, minus some. This table has 20,000 to 25,000 clones, 70% to 80% appearing once. Sequenced sample: CD4+ T cells from PBMCs, cultured in vitro. These TCRs come from a human donor in good health. Both conserved end residues are part of each CDR3. D genes are given only for firm matches. The size of a clone is reported for some rows only, either as once, few or many, or as a class for expanded clones.

>TRBJ1-2|TRBV27|.|.
TGTGCCAGCAGAAACAACAGAAATAACTATGGCTACACCTTC
CASRNNRNNYGYTF
>TRBJ2-3|TRBV9|.|.
TGTGCCAGCAGCGTATTAGGGGGACTAAGCACAGATACGCAGTATTTT
CASSVLGGLSTDTQYF
>TRBJ2-7|TRBV10-3|TRBD1|.
TGTGCCATCAGTCGCCCCGGGACAGATTCCTACGAGCAGTACTTC
CAISRPGTDSYEQYF
>TRBJ1-6|TRBV20-1|.|few
TGCAGTGCTAGTAGAGGTAGGGGGTCACCCCTCCACTTT
CSASRGRGSPLHF
>TRBJ2-2|TRBV20-1|.|few
TGCAGTGCTAGTAGGGGCGCGAACACCGGGGAGCTGTTTTTT
CSASRGANTGELFF
>TRBJ1-2|TRBV18|TRBD1|once
TGTGCCAGCTCACCAACTTTACCGGGACAGGGAGCTTCTCACTATGGCTACACCTTC
CASSPTLPGQGASHYGYTF
>TRBJ1-1|TRBV14|.|.
TGTGCCAGCAGCCTGACGCGGACTGAAGCTTTCTTT
CASSLTRTEAFF
>TRBJ1-1|TRBV29-1|TRBD1|.
TGCAGCGACAGGGGGGTCGCTGAAGCTTTCTTT
CSDRGVAEAFF
>TRBJ1-3|TRBV30|.|few
TGTGCCTGGACCCCAGGGGCCTCTGGAAACACCATATATTTT
CAWTPGASGNTIYF
>TRBJ2-4|TRBV5-6|.|.
TGTGCCAGCAGCTTGGTGGGGCTGCCCAAAAACATTCAGTACTTC
CASSLVGLPKNIQYF
>TRBJ2-1|TRBV5-1|.|.
TGCGCCAGCGGCTCTAGCCCGGCGGTCAATGAGCAGTTCTTC
CASGSSPAVNEQFF
>TRBJ2-1|TRBV20-1|TRBD2|.
TGCAGTGCTAGTGACGTAGCGGGAGAGTATGAGCAGTTCTTC
CSASDVAGEYEQFF
>TRBJ2-1|TRBV30|TRBD2|.
TGTGCCTGGAGTGCGCGGTTTTCGGGGGGGTTCTTC
CAWSARFSGGFF
>TRBJ2-4|TRBV19|.|.
TGTGCCAGTAGTATAGGAGAAGGCAAAAACATTCAGTACTTC
CASSIGEGKNIQYF
>TRBJ2-1|TRBV6-1|.|.
TGTGCCAGCAGTGAATCAGCGGCAGGGGCCTTTTACAATGAGCAGTTCTTC
CASSESAAGAFYNEQFF
>TRBJ2-7|TRBV6-1|.|.
TGTGCCAGCAGTGAAGAGGGCAGCTACGAGCAGTACTTC
CASSEEGSYEQYF
>TRBJ2-7|TRBV4-1|TRBD2|.
TGCGCCAGCAGCCGATTAACTAGCGGGAATTCCTACGAGCAGTACTTC
CASSRLTSGNSYEQYF
>TRBJ1-5|TRBV7-2|TRBD1|.
TGTGCCAGCAGCCTTCCAGGGGGCCAGCCCCAGCATTTT
CASSLPGGQPQHF
>TRBJ2-1|TRBV21-1|.|.
TGTGCCAGCAGCATTAATGAACAACCAAAAATACGTTACAATGAGCAGTTCTTC
CASSINEQPKIRYNEQFF
>TRBJ1-1|TRBV19|TRBD1|.
TGTGCCAGTAGTCGTTGGTCCGCCGGGACAGTGAACACTGAAGCTTTCTTT
CASSRWSAGTVNTEAFF
>TRBJ1-1|TRBV2|TRBD1|.
TGTGCCAGCAGCGCCGACAGGGGATACACTGAAGCTTTCTTT
CASSADRGYTEAFF
>TRBJ2-2|TRBV5-1|TRBD1|.
TGCGCCAGCAGCTTCGCCCCATCCGGGACAGGAGGGGACACCGGGGAGCTGTTTTTT
CASSFAPSGTGGDTGELFF
>TRBJ1-2|TRBV3-1/TRBV3-2|.|.
TGTGCCAGCAGCCAGGGGTCCGATAATGGCTACACCTTC
CASSQGSDNGYTF
>TRBJ2-3|TRBV13|.|.
TGTGCCAGCAGCTACACCCCGACAGATACGCAGTATTTT
CASSYTPTDTQYF
>TRBJ1-1|TRBV19|.|.
TGTGCCAGTAACCGAGAGGGTGAAGCTTTCTTT
CASNREGEAFF
>TRBJ2-7|TRBV5-1|TRBD2|.
TGCGCCAGCAGCTTGGAGGCTAGCGGGAGGTGGAACGAGCAGTACTTC
CASSLEASGRWNEQYF
>TRBJ1-1|TRBV6-5|.|.
TGTGCCAGCACGAAGAACACTGAAGCTTTCTTT
CASTKNTEAFF
>TRBJ2-1|TRBV23-1|TRBD1|.
TGCGCCAGCAGTCACATGGACAGGGGAGAGGAACCCTACAATGAGCAGTTCTTC
CASSHMDRGEEPYNEQFF
>TRBJ1-2|TRBV6-1|.|once
TGTGCCAGCAGTGACCTCACAGGGTATCACTATGGCTACACCTTC
CASSDLTGYHYGYTF
>TRBJ2-2|TRBV30|.|.
TGTGCCTGGAGTGTACAGTCGTCCGGAGAGCTGTTTTTT
CAWSVQSSGELFF
>TRBJ1-2|TRBV3-1/TRBV3-2|TRBD1|few
TGTGCCAGCAGCCTAATAGGACAGGGGCATGGCTACACCTTC
CASSLIGQGHGYTF
>TRBJ1-1|TRBV30|.|few
TGTGCCTGGAGTGTAATGGGGAACACTGAAGCTTTCTTT
CAWSVMGNTEAFF
>TRBJ2-3|TRBV7-2|TRBD2|.
TGTGCCAGCAGACTAGCGGGAGGGATAAATACGCAGTATTTT
CASRLAGGINTQYF
>TRBJ2-2|TRBV12-5|.|.
TGTGCTAGTGGTTTCCAAACGGACAGCATCGCGAACACCGGGGAGCTGTTTTTT
CASGFQTDSIANTGELFF
>TRBJ1-5|TRBV28|.|once
TGTGCCAGCAGTTCCCCCGGGGGTGGGGATCAGCCCCAGCATTTT
CASSSPGGGDQPQHF
>TRBJ1-4|TRBV25-1|TRBD1|.
TGTGCCAGCAGATACAGGGGAGGGGAAAAACTGTTTTTT
CASRYRGGEKLFF
>TRBJ2-6|TRBV19|.|.
TGTGCCAGTAGTATAGATGAGATTATTCTCTCTGGGGCCAACGTCCTGACTTTC
CASSIDEIILSGANVLTF
>TRBJ1-1|TRBV29-1|TRBD1|few
TGCAGCGTCGCAGGGGGTAGTGAAGCTTTCTTT
CSVAGGSEAFF
>TRBJ2-1|TRBV6-4|TRBD2|few
TGTGCCAGCAGTGACTCGACTAGCGGGAATGAGCAGTTCTTC
CASSDSTSGNEQFF
>TRBJ2-3|TRBV7-3|.|.
TGTGCCAGCAGCTCCCCGCCCGGGGATACGCAGTATTTT
CASSSPPGDTQYF
>TRBJ2-3|TRBV11-2|TRBD2|.
TGTGCCAGCAGAACCAGAGCGGGGCGGGAAACACTTAGCACAGATACGCAGTATTTT
CASRTRAGRETLSTDTQYF
>TRBJ1-1|TRBV5-1|.|.
TGCGCCAGCAGCCTCCATAGACAGTCTGAAGCTTTCTTT
CASSLHRQSEAFF
>TRBJ2-7|TRBV5-4|TRBD1|.
TGTGCCAGCAGCGGAAGGACAGGGGATACCTACGAGCAGTACTTC
CASSGRTGDTYEQYF
>TRBJ1-5|TRBV12-5|TRBD1|.
TGTGCTAGTGGACAGGGGGCCCGACTTAATCAGCCCCAGCATTTT
CASGQGARLNQPQHF